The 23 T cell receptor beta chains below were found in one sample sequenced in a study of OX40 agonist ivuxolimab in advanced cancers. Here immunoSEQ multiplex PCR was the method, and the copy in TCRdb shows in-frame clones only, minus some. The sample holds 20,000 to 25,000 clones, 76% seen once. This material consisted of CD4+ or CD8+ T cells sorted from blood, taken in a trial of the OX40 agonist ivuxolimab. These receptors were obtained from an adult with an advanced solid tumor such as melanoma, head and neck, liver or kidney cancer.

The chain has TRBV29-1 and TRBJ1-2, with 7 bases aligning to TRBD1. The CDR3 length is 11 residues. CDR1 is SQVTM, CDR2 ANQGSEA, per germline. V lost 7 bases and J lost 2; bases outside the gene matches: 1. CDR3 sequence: CSATGNYGYTF. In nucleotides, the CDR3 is TGCAGCGCGACAGGGAACTATGGCTACACCTTC.

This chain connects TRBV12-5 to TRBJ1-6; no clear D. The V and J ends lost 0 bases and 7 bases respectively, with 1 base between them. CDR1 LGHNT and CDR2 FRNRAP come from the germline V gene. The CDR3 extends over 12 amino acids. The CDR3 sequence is CASGLVNSPLHF. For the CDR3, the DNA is TGTGCTAGTGGTTTGGTCAATTCACCCCTCCACTTT.

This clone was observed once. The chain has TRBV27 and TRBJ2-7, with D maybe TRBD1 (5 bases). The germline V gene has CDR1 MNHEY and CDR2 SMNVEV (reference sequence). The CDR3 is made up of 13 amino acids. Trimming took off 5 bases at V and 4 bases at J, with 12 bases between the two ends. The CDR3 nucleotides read TGTGCCAGCAGTCTTCAGGGTCGGTACGAGCAGTACTTC. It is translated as CASSLQGRYEQYF.

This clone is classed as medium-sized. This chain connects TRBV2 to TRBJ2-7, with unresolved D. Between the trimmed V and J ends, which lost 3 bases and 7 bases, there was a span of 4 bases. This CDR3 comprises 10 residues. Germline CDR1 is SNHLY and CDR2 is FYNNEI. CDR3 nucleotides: TGTGCCAGCAGTGATGGAGAGCAGTACTTC. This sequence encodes CASSDGEQYF.

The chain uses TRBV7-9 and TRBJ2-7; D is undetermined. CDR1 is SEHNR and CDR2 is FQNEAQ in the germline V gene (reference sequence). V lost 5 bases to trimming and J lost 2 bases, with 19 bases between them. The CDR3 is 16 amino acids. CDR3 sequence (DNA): TGTGCCAGCAGCGTAATAAGTGTTGTCGGAACCTACGAGCAGTACTTC. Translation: CASSVISVVGTYEQYF.

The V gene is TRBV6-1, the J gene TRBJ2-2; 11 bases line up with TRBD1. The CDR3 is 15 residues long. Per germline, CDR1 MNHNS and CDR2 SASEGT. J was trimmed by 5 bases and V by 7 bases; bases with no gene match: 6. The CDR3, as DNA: TGTGCCAGCACTAAGGACAGGGGGCGAACCGGGGAGCTGTTTTTT. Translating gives CASTKDRGRTGELFF.

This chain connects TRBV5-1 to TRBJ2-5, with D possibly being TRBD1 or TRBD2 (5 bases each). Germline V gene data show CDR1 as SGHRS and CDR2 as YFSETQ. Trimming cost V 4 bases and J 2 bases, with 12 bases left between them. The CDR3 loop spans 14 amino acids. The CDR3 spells CASSDPGTQETQYF. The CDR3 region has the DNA TGCGCCAGCAGCGACCCGGGGACGCAAGAGACCCAGTACTTC.

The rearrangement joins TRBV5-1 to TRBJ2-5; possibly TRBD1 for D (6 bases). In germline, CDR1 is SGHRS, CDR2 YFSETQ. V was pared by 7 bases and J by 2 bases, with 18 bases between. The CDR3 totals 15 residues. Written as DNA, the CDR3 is TGCGCCAGCGATACAGGGCGAGGCACTCAAGAGACCCAGTACTTC. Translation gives CASDTGRGTQETQYF.

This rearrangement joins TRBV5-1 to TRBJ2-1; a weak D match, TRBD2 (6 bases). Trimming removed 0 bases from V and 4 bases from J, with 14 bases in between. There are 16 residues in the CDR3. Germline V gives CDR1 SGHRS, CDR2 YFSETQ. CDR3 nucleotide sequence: TGCGCCAGCAGCTTGGTTTCCGGGGGTGCTTACAATGAGCAGTTCTTC. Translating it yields CASSLVSGGAYNEQFF. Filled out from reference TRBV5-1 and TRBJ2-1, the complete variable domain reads KAGVTQTPRYLIKTRGQQVTLSCSPISGHRSVSWYQQTPGQGLQFLFEYFSETQRNKGNFPGRFSGRQFSNSRSEMNVSTLELGDSALYLCASSLVSGGAYNEQFFGPGTRLTVL.

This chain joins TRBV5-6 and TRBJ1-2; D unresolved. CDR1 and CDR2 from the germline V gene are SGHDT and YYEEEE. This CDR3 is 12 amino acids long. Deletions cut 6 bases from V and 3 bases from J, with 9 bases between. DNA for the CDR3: TGTGCCAGCACAGTTGGGGACTATGGCTACACCTTC. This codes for CASTVGDYGYTF. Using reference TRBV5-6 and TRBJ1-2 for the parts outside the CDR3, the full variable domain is DAGVTQSPTHLIKTRGQQVTLRCSPKSGHDTVSWYQQALGQGPQFIFQYYEEEERQRGNFPDRFSGHQFPNYSSELNVNALLLGDSALYLCASTVGDYGYTFGSGTRLTVV.

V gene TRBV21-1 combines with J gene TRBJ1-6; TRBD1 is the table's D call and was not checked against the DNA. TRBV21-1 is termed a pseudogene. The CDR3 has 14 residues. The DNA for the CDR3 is TGTGCCAGCAGCAACCGGGACAAATATTCACCCCTCCACTTT. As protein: CASSNRDKYSPLHF.

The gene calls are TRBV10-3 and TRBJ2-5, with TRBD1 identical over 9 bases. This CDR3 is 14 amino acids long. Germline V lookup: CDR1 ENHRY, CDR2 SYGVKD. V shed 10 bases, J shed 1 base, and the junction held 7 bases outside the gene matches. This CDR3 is CASQKTGGQETQYF. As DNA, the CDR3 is TGTGCCAGCCAGAAGACAGGGGGCCAAGAGACCCAGTACTTC.

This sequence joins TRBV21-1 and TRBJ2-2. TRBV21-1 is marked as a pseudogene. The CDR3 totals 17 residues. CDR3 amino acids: CASSAPGKGGNTGELFF. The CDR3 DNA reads TGTGCCAGCAGCGCCCCTGGGAAGGGTGGCAACACCGGGGAGCTGTTTTTT.

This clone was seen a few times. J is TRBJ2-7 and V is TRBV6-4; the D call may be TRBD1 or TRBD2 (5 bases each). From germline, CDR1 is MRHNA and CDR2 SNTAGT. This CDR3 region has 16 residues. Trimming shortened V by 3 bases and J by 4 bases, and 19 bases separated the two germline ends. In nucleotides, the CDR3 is TGTGCCAGCAGTGATGCTTCCCCGGGACCGATTTACGAGCAGTACTTC. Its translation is CASSDASPGPIYEQYF.

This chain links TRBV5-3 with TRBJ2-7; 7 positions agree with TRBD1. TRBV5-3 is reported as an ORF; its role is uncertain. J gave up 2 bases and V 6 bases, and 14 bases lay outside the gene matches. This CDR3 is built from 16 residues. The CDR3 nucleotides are TGTGCCAGAAACGGACTTCGGACAGGATCCACCTACGAGCAGTACTTC. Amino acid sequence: CARNGLRTGSTYEQYF.

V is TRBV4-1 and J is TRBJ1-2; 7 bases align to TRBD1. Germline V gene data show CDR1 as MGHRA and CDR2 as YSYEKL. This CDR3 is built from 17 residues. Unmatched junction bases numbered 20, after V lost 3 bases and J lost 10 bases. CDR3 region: CASSHTDETGPRTPYTF. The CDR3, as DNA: TGCGCCAGCAGCCACACCGACGAGACAGGGCCCCGTACCCCCTACACCTTC.

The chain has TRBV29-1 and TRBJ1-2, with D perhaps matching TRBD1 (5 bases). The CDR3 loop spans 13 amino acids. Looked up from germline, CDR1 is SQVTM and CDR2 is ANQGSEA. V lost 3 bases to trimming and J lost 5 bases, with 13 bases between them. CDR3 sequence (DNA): TGCAGCGTTGAGGCCGCAGGGCCATATGGCTACACCTTC. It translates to CSVEAAGPYGYTF.

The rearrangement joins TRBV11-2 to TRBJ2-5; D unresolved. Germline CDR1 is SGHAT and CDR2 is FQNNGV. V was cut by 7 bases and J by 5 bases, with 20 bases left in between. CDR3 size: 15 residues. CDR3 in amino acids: CASTETLGSRETQYF. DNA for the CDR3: TGTGCCAGCACCGAAACGCTAGGGTCGCGGGAGACCCAGTACTTC.

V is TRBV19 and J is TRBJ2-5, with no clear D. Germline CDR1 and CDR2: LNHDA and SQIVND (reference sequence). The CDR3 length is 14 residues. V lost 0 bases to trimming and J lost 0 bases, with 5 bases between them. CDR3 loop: CASSIDRNQETQYF. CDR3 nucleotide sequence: TGTGCCAGTAGTATAGACAGGAACCAAGAGACCCAGTACTTC.

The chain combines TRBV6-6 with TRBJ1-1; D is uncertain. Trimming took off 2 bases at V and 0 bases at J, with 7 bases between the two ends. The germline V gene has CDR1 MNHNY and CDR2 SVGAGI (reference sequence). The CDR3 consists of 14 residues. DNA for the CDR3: TGTGCCAGCAGTTACAAGGTCATGAACACTGAAGCTTTCTTT. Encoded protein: CASSYKVMNTEAFF.

The CDR3 sequence is CAWSWVTASGGGYTF. CDR3 bases: TGTGCCTGGAGTTGGGTTACGGCTTCGGGGGGCGGCTACACCTTC. The chain is built from TRBV30 and TRBJ1-2; D might be TRBD1 (6 bases). V lost 2 bases to trimming and J lost 8 bases, with 21 bases between them. CDR3 length: 15 residues. Germline lookup yields CDR1 GTSNPN and CDR2 SVGIG (reference sequence).

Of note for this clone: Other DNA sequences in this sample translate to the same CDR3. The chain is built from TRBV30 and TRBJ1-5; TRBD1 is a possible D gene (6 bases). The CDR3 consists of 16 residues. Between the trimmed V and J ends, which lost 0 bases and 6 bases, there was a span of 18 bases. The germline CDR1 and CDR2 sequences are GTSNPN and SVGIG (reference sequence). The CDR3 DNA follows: TGTGCCTGGAGTGTAATCCCCTTACAGGGAGGTCAGCCCCAGCATTTT. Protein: CAWSVIPLQGGQPQHF.

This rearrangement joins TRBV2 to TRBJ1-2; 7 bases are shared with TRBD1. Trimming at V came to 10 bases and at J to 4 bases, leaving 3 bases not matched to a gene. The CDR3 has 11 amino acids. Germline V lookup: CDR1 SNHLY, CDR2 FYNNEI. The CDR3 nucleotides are TGTGCCACGGCAGGGGGCTATGGCTACACCTTC. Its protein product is CATAGGYGYTF.